This T cell receptor beta chain was documented in a study of blood T cell repertoires in COVID-19. Overall study context: From the United States, Italy and Spain came samples of acute and convalescent COVID-19. In each case, the material was cDNA or gDNA derived from T cells, B-cell-depleted T cells, or PBMCs.

The germline V gene has CDR1 LNHDA and CDR2 SQIVND (reference sequence). This CDR3 spans 17 amino acids. V gave up 3 bases and J gave up 4 bases; unmatched junction bases: 6. The protocol was immunoSEQ multiplex PCR, while the TCRdb copy is restricted to in-frame clones and leaves out a portion. This sample has 270,000 or so clones; 84% occur once, and the top ten carry around 7.8%. The chain couples TRBV19 to TRBJ1-6; 10 bases are a match to TRBD1. The sample taken for sequencing was peripheral blood. The receptor comes from a human donor in a cohort sampled during active COVID-19. The CDR3 loop is CASSIPPGQGYNSPLHF. The CDR3, as DNA: TGTGCCAGTAGTATTCCTCCGGGACAGGGGTATAATTCACCCCTCCACTTT. Complete variable domain (other parts from reference TRBV19 and TRBJ1-6): DGGITQSPKYLFRKEGQNVTLSCEQNLNHDAMYWYRQDPGQGLRLIYYSQIVNDFQKGDIAEGYSVSREKKESFPLTVTSAQKNPTAFYLCASSIPPGQGYNSPLHFGNGTRLTVT.